This T cell receptor (beta chain) emerged from a study of cytomegalovirus exposure and HLA in healthy donors. Points from the study as a whole: The tendency of first-cohort TCR clusters to co-occur in the 120 or so validation repertoires was the finding of a later analysis.

Worth noting for this clone: Its antigen is still unknown.

V dropped 3 bases and J dropped 6 bases, with 18 bases sitting between them. CDR1 and CDR2 (germline): MNHEY, SMNVEV (reference sequence). The CDR3 runs 15 residues. Sequenced by immunoSEQ multiplex PCR; TCRdb stores in-frame clones only, minus some. The sample includes some 220,000 clones, approximately 90% of them seen just once. The clonotype was recovered from a woman under 30 in good health and CMV-seronegative. Sequencing used PBMCs. This chain connects TRBV27 to TRBJ2-7; D is perhaps TRBD1 (6 bases). CDR3 sequence reads: CASSFRPGVLGEQYF. The CDR3 nucleotides are TGTGCCAGCAGTTTCCGCCCAGGGGTATTGGGCGAGCAGTACTTC.